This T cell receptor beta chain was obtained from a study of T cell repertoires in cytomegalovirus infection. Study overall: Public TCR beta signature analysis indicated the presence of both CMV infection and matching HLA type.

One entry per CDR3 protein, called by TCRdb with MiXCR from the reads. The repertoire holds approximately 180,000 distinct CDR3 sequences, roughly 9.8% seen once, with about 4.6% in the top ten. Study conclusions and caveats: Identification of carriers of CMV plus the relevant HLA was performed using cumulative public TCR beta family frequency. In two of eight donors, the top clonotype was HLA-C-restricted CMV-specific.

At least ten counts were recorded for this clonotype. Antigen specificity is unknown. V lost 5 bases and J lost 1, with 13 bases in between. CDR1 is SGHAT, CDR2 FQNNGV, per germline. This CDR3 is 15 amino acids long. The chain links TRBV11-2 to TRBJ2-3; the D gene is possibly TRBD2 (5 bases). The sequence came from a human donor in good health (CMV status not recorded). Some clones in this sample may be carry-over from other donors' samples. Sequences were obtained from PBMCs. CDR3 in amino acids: CASSPRTLRTDTQYF. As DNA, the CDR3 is TGTGCCAGCAGCCCCCGGACTCTCCGCACAGATACGCAGTATTTT.